This TCR beta chain was found in a study of blood T cell repertoires in COVID-19 (TCRdb year 2020). For the study in its entirety: Samples covering the acute and convalescent phases of COVID-19 were provided by collaborators in the United States, Italy and Spain. Subjects who had been exposed to COVID-19, were actively infected with it, or had recovered from it provided the deeply sampled blood TCRbeta repertoires that made up the dataset. The prospective study material was composed of cDNA or gDNA derived from T cells, B-cell-depleted T cells, or PBMCs. Where available, HLA class I and class II types were obtained from metadata supplied by the sample provider rather than from assay-based typing. The repertoires were released in a freely available public database intended as a resource for research on the immune response to SARS-CoV-2. The sample metadata nearly always contained a de-identified subject ID, COVID-19 status, age in years and sex. Samples came from the ongoing ImmuneRACE study (first 160 participants) plus 1,254 subjects from 6 global collaborators. The paper as a whole reports these results and caveats: The quantity of clinical and demographic metadata differed by source and by participant and was supplied without curation.

As to this clone: Its antigen is unknown. No base qualities exist here, and no much larger clone lies one base off it.

Enrolling through a virtual design, the prospective study's participants ranged in age from roughly 18 to 100 years and lived across roughly 24 United States geographic areas. In the prospective study, cohorts were assigned on the basis of participant-reported clinical history obtained from a screening survey and a study questionnaire. Recovered participants in ImmuneRACE Cohort 3 were defined as having two consecutive negative NP/OP PCR tests, clearance from a healthcare professional, or resolution of symptoms. In the prospective study, whole blood, serum and a nasopharyngeal or oropharyngeal swab were collected from each participant by mobile phlebotomists. Additional blood draws and questionnaires over an approximately 2-month period could optionally be provided by prospective study participants. Blood samples from the prospective study were shipped frozen or at room temperature prior to DNA extraction.

V is clipped by 5 bases and J by 2 bases, and the sequence between their germline boundaries is 15 bases long. CDR1 and CDR2 are read off the germline V gene (reference sequence) as SEHNR and FQNEAQ. The CDR3 contains 15 residues, cysteine and phenylalanine counted. CDR3 DNA is the only sequence kept; it has 45 bases, read in frame from the first base. TCRbeta CDR3 regions were amplified from genomic DNA using the immunoSEQ Assay, a bias-controlled multiplex PCR. The paper's data handling went like this. Within the assay, amplification of reference gene primers was used to estimate how many nucleated cells each sample contained. To quantify the absolute abundance of each unique TCRbeta CDR3 rearrangement, sequence reads were collapsed and filtered. Productive Simpson clonality was computed per sample as the square root of Simpson's diversity index over productive rearrangements. TCRdb holds this immuneACCESS table with in-frame rearrangements only. Some clones are missing; in checked studies, unresolved V genes explain under half, and the rest has no known cause. V and J calls and clone size are as listed in that table; D and trimming were resolved from the DNA. The table for this sample lists 350,000 to 400,000 clones; approximately 90% of them were counted only once. 1.2% of the sample goes to the ten largest clones.

This clonotype was obtained from a woman younger than 30 who had recovered from COVID-19. What was sequenced was PBMCs or T cells enriched from blood (not recorded which). The sequence links TRBV7-9 to TRBJ1-2; the D gene identity is not certain. The CDR3 has the sequence CASSPVERENYGYTF. The sequenced DNA: TGTGCCAGCAGCCCTGTTGAGCGGGAGAACTATGGCTACACCTTC.